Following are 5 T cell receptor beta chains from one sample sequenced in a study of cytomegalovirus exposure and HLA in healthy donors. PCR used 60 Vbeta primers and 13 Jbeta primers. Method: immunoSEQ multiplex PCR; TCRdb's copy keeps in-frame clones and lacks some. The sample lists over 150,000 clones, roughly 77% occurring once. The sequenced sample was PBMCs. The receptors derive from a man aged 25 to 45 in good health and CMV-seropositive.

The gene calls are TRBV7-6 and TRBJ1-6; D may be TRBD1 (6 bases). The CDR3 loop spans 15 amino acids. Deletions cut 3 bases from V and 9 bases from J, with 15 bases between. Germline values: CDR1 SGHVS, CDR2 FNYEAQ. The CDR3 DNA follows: TGTGCCAGCAGCTTGGCTGGGGGCGAGAGTTCACCCCTCCACTTT. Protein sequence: CASSLAGGESSPLHF. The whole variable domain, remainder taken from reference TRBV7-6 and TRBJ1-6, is GAGVSQSPRYKVTKRGQDVALRCDPISGHVSLYWYRQALGQGPEFLTYFNYEAQQDKSGLPNDRFSAERPEGSISTLTIQRTEQRDSAMYRCASSLAGGESSPLHFGNGTRLTVT.

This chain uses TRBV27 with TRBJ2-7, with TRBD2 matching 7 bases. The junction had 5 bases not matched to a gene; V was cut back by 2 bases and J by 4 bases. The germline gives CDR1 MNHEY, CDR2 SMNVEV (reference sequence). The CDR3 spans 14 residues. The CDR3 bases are TGTGCCAGCAGTTTAAGGGCGGGGGTATACGAGCAGTACTTC. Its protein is CASSLRAGVYEQYF.

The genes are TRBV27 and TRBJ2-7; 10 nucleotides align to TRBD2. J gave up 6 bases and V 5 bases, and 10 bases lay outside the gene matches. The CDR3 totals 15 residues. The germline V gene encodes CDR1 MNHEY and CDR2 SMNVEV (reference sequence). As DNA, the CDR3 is TGTGCCAGCAGTCCTAGCGGGGGCCCTCCCGGCGAGCAGTACTTC. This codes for CASSPSGGPPGEQYF.

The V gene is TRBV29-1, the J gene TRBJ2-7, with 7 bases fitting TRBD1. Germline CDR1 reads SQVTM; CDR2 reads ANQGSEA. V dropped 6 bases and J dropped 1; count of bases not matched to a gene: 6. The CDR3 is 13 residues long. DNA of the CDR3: TGCAGCGTCCTTGGACAGGTGTCCTACGAGCAGTACTTC. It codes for CSVLGQVSYEQYF.

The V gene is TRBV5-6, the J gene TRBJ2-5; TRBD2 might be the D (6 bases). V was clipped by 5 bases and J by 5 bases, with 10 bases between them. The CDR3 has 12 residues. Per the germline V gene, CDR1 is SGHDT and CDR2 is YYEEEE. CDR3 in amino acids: CASRGLGETQYF. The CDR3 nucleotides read TGTGCCAGCAGGGGACTTGGCGAGACCCAGTACTTC.